This T cell receptor beta chain was captured by sequencing in a study of T-cell reconstitution after alpha-beta-depleted transplantation in children. This CDR3 spans 12 amino acids. The J segment lost 10 bases and the V segment lost 5 bases, leaving 2 bases of the junction unmatched. This clonotype was observed many times. This sample's TCRbeta library carried unique molecular identifier barcodes. TCRdb re-called the PCR reads through MiXCR, storing one row per CDR3 protein. The data hold roughly 500,000 distinct CDR3 sequences, with under 15% observed a single time. This chain connects TRBV12-3 or TRBV12-4 to TRBJ2-1; 10 bases are a match to TRBD2. The receptor comes from a human donor who donated a stem cell graft to a child with combined immunodeficiency. This specimen consisted of PBMCs from the stem cell graft donor, obtained from the stem cell graft. The CDR3 protein is CASSTGLAEQFF. CDR3 bases: TGTGCCAGCAGTACGGGACTAGCGGAGCAGTTCTTC.